This TCR beta chain derives from a study of control samples from healthy donors and cancer patients. Data came from immunoSEQ multiplex PCR; TCRdb stores just in-frame clones and leaves some out. This table holds some 95,000 clones, 70% to 90% found once. The sample consisted of blood. The receptor was derived from a man aged 25-40 years in good health.

CDR3 DNA: TGTGCCAGTAGTATAGACGAGGGGTCCGAGCAGTACTTC. As protein: CASSIDEGSEQYF. This chain links TRBV19 with TRBJ2-7; D could derive from TRBD1 or TRBD2 (5 bases each). Germline CDR1 reads LNHDA; CDR2 reads SQIVND (reference sequence). CDR3 length: 13 residues. Trimming pared 0 bases from V and 6 bases from J, leaving 9 bases between.